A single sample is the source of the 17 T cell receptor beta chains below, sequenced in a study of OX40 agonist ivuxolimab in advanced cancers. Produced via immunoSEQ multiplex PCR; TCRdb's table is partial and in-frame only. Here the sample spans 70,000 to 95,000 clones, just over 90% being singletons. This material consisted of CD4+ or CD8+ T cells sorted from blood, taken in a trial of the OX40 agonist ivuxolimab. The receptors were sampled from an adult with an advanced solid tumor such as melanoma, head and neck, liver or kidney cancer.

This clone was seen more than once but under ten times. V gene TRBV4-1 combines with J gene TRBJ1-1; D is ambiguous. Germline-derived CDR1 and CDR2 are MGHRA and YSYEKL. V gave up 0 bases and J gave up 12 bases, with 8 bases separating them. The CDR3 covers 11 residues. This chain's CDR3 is CASSQETRPFF. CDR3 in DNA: TGCGCCAGCAGCCAAGAGACCAGGCCTTTCTTT.

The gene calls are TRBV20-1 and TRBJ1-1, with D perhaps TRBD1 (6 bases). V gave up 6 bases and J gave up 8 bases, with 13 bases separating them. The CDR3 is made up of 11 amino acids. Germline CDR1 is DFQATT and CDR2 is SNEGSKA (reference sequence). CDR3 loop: CSATWTEEAFF. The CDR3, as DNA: TGCAGTGCGACTTGGACAGAGGAAGCTTTCTTT.

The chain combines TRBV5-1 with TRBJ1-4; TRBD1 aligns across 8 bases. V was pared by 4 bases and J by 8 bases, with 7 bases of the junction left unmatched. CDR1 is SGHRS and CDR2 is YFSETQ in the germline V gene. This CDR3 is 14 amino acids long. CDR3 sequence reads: CASSVTGVGEKLFF. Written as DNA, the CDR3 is TGCGCCAGCAGCGTGACAGGGGTTGGAGAAAAACTGTTTTTT.

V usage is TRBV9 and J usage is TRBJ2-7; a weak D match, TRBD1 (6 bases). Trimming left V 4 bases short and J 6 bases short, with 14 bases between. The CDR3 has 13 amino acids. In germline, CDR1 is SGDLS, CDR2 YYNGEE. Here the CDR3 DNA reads TGTGCCAGCAGCCCACAGGGAGTTGGCGAGCAGTACTTC. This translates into CASSPQGVGEQYF.

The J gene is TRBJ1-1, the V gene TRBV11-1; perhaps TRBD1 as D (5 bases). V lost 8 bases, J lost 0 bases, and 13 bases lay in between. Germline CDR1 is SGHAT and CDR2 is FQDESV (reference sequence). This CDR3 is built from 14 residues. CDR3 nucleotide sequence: TGTGCCAGCGGAGGGGATCGCATGAACACTGAAGCTTTCTTT. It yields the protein CASGGDRMNTEAFF.

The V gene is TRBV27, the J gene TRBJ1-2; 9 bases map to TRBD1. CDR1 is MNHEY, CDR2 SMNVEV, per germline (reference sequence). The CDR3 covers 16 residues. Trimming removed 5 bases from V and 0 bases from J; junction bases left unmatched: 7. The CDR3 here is CASSLDGTGTNYGYTF. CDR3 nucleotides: TGTGCCAGCAGTCTTGACGGGACAGGGACTAACTATGGCTACACCTTC.

The CDR3 sequence is CASSSRGLAGEETQYF. Written as DNA, the CDR3 is TGTGCCAGCAGTTCCAGGGGACTAGCGGGAGAAGAGACCCAGTACTTC. The V gene is TRBV7-2, the J gene TRBJ2-5; 14 nucleotides agree with TRBD2. Germline V gene sequence: CDR1 SGHTA, CDR2 FQGNSA. After removal of 6 bases from V and 3 bases from J, the junction contained 6 bases not matched to a gene. CDR3 length: 16 residues.

CDR3 DNA: TGTGCCAGCAGGACAGGGGGTCGTGAGTACGAGCAGTACTTC. As protein: CASRTGGREYEQYF. The J gene is TRBJ2-7, the V gene TRBV6-1; the match to TRBD1 covers 9 bases. Trimming took 6 bases from V and 4 from J; bases not matched to a gene: 7. There are 14 residues in the CDR3. Germline assignment: CDR1 MNHNS and CDR2 SASEGT.

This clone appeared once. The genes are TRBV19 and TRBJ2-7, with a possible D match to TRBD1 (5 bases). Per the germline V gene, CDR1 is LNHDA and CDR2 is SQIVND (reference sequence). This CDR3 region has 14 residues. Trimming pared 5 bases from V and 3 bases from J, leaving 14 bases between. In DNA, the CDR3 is TGTGCCAGTAGTCTCCGCCCCGACAGCTACGAGCAGTACTTC. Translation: CASSLRPDSYEQYF.

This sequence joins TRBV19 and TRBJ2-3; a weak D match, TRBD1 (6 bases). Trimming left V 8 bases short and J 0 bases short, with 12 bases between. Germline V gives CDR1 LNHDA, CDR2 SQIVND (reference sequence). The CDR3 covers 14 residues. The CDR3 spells CASAGQLSTDTQYF. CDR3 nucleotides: TGTGCCAGTGCCGGACAGCTGAGCACAGATACGCAGTATTTT.

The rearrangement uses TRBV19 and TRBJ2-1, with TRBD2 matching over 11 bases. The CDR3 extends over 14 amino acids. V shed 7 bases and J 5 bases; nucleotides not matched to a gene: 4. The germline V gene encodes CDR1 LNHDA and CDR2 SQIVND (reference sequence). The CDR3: CASTLAGENNEQFF. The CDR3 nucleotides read TGTGCCAGTACACTAGCGGGGGAAAACAATGAGCAGTTCTTC.

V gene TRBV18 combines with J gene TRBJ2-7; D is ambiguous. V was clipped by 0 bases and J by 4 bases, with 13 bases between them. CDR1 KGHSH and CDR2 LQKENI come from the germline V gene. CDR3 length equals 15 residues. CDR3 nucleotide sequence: TGTGCCAGCTCACCACCCTCATTCTCGAGGTACGAGCAGTACTTC. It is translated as CASSPPSFSRYEQYF.

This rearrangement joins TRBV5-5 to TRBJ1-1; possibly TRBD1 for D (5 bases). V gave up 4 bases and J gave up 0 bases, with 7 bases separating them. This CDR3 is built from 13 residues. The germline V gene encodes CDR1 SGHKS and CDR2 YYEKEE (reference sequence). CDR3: CASSPGVNTEAFF. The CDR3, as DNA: TGTGCCAGCAGCCCGGGGGTGAACACTGAAGCTTTCTTT.

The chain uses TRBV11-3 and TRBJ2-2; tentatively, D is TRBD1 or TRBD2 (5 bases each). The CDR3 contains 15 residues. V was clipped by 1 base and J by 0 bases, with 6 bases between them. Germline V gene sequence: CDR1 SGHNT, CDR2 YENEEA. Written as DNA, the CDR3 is TGTGCCAGCAGCTTAGGGGACCCGAACACCGGGGAGCTGTTTTTT. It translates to CASSLGDPNTGELFF.

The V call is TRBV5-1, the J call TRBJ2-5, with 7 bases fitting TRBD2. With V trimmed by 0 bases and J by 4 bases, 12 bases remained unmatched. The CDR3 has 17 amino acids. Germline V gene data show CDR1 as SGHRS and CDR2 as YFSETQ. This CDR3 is CASSLEGRAGVGETQYF. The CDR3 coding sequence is TGCGCCAGCAGCTTGGAGGGTCGTGCGGGAGTGGGAGAGACCCAGTACTTC.

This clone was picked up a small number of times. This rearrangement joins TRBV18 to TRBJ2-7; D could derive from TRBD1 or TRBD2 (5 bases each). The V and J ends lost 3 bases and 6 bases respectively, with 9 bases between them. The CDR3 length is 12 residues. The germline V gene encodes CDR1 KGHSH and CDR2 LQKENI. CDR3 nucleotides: TGTGCCAGCTCACCCATTGGGGGCGAGCAGTACTTC. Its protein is CASSPIGGEQYF.

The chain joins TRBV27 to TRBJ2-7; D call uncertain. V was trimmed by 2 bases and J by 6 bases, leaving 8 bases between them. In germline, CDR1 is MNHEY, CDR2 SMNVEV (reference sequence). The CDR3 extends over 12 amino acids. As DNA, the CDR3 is TGTGCCAGCAGTTTACCGGTGGTCGAGCAGTACTTC. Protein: CASSLPVVEQYF.